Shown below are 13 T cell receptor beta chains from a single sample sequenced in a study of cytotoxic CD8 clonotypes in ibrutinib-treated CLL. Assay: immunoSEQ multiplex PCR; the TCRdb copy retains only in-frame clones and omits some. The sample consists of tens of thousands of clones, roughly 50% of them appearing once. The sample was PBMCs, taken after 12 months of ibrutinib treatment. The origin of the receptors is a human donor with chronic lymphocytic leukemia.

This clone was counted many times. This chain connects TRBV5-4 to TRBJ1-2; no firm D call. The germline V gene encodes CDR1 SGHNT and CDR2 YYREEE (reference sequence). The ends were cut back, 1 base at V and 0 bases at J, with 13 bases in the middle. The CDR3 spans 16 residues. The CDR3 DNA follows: TGTGCCAGCAGCTTGACTGTAGGCAGCACTAACTATGGCTACACCTTC. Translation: CASSLTVGSTNYGYTF.

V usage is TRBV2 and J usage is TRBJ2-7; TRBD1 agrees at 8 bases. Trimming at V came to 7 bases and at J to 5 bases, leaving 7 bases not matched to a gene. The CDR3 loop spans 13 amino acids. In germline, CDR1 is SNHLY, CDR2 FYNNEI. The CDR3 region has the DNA TGTGCCAGCAATAGAGACAGGGGCGACGAGCAGTACTTC. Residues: CASNRDRGDEQYF.

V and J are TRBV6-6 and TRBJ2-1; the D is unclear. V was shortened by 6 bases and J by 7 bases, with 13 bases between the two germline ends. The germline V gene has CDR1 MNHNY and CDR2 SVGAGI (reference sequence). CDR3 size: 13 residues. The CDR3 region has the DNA TGTGCCAGCAGCCCAGATGTTGTGAATGAGCAGTTCTTC. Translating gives CASSPDVVNEQFF.

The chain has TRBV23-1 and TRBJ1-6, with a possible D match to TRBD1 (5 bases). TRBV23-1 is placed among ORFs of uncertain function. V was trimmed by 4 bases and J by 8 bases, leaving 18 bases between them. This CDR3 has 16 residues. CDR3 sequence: CASSLTLKGPDSPLHF. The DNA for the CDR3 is TGCGCCAGCAGTCTTACCCTGAAGGGGCCGGATTCACCCCTCCACTTT.

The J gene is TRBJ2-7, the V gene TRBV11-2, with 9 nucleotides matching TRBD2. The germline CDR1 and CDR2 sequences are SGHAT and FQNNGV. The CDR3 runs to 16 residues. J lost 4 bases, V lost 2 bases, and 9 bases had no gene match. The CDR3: CASSLSAGGPLYEQYF. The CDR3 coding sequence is TGTGCCAGCAGCTTATCGGCGGGAGGGCCGTTATACGAGCAGTACTTC. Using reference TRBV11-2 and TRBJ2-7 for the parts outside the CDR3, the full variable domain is EAGVAQSPRYKIIEKRQSVAFWCNPISGHATLYWYQQILGQGPKLLIQFQNNGVVDDSQLPKDRFSAERLKGVDSTLKIQPAKLEDSAVYLCASSLSAGGPLYEQYFGPGTRLTVT.

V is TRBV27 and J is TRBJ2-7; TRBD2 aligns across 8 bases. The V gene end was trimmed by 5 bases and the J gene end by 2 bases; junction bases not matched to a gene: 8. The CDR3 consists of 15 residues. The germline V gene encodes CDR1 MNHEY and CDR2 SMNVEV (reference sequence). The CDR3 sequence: CASSIGTRAAYEQYF. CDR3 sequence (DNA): TGTGCCAGCAGTATAGGGACTAGGGCGGCCTACGAGCAGTACTTC.

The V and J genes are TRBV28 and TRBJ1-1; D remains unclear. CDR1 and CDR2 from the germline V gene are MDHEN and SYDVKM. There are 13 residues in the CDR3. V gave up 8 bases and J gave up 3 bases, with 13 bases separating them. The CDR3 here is CASVRVGDTEAFF. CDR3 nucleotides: TGTGCCAGCGTGCGGGTTGGAGACACTGAAGCTTTCTTT.

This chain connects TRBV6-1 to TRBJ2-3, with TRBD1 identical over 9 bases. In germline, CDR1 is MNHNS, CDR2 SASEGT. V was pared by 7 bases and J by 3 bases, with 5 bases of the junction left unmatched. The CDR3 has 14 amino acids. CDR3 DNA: TGTGCCAGCAAAACCGGGACAGGGACAGATACGCAGTATTTT. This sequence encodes CASKTGTGTDTQYF.

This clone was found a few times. Here the CDR3 DNA reads TGTGCCAGCAGCATTCGACAGGATGGCTACACCTTC. Protein product: CASSIRQDGYTF. This sequence joins TRBV7-2 and TRBJ1-2, with D possibly TRBD1 on 6 matching bases. V was clipped by 5 bases and J by 6 bases, with 10 bases between them. This CDR3 is 12 amino acids long. Germline V lookup: CDR1 SGHTA, CDR2 FQGNSA.

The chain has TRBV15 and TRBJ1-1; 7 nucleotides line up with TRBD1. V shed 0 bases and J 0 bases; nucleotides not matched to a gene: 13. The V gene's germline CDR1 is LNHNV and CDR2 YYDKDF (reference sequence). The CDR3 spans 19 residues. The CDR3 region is CATSRDFPSRTGLNTEAFF. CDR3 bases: TGTGCCACCAGCAGAGATTTCCCCTCCCGGACAGGCCTGAACACTGAAGCTTTCTTT.

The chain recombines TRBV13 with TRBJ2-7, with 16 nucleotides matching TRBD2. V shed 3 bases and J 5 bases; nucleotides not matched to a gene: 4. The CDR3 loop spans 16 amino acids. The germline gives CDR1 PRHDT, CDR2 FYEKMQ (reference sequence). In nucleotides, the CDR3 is TGTGCCAGCAGCTTGGGACTAGCGGGAGGGAGCCACGAGCAGTACTTC. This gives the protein CASSLGLAGGSHEQYF. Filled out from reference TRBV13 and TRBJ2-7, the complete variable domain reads AAGVIQSPRHLIKEKRETATLKCYPIPRHDTVYWYQQGPGQDPQFLISFYEKMQSDKGSIPDRFSAQQFSDYHSELNMSSLELGDSALYFCASSLGLAGGSHEQYFGPGTRLTVT.

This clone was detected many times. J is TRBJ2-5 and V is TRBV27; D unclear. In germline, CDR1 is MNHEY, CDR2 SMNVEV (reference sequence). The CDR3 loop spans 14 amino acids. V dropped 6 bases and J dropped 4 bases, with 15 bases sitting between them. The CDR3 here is CASRKITLGETQYF. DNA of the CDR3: TGTGCCAGCAGGAAAATTACTTTGGGAGAGACCCAGTACTTC.

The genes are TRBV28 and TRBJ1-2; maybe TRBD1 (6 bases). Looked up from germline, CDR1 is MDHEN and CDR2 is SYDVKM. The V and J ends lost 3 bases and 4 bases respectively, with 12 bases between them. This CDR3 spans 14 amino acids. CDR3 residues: CASSFPDRFYGYTF. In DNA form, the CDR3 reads TGTGCCAGCAGTTTCCCGGACAGATTCTATGGCTACACCTTC.